This is a list of T cell receptor beta chains from one sample in a study of blood T cells in healthy people across ages. Via MiXCR, TCRdb re-called the 5' RACE reads, giving one row per CDR3 protein. The profile covers some 760,000 distinct CDR3 sequences, with more than 20% appearing a single time and under 9.5% taken by the ten largest. These records were also assigned to another study, of T cells of mothers and their children.

Sequenced input: blood. The receptors originated from a boy between 5 and 17 years old in good health. Both conserved end residues are part of each CDR3. The D gene is left open where the match is weak. Clone size is given for some rows only: seen once, a few or many times, or a class if the clone is expanded.

cdr3_nt	cdr3_aa	clone_size	j_call	v_call	d_call
TGTGCCAGCAGCATGGGGGGCATCAAGGGGCTCCGGGAGCTGTTTTTT	CASSMGGIKGLRELFF	once	TRBJ2-2	TRBV7-2	-
TGCGCCAGCAGCCAAGACAGGCCCACCTACGAGCAGTACTTC	CASSQDRPTYEQYF	-	TRBJ2-7	TRBV4-1	-
TGCAGCGTTCCACAGGGGAGCACAGATACGCAGTATTTT	CSVPQGSTDTQYF	few	TRBJ2-3	TRBV29-1	TRBD1
TGCAGTGCTAAGCCGAGCTCTGGGGCCAACGTCCTGACTTTC	CSAKPSSGANVLTF	few	TRBJ2-6	TRBV20-1	-
TGCAGTGCTAGAGGACAGGGCTTATCTAGCGCCGGAGCCAAAAACATTCAGTACTTC	CSARGQGLSSAGAKNIQYF	-	TRBJ2-4	TRBV20-1	-
TGCGCCAGCAGCTCCTATTTGGAAGGTGGCTACACCTTC	CASSSYLEGGYTF	-	TRBJ1-2	TRBV5-1	-
TGTGCCAGCAGTTACGGGGGACAGAGAAATGAAAAACTGTTTTTT	CASSYGGQRNEKLFF	few	TRBJ1-4	TRBV6-5	TRBD1
TGTGCCAGCAGGCGCTCCGACAGATTTAATGAAAAACTGTTTTTT	CASRRSDRFNEKLFF	-	TRBJ1-4	TRBV6-6	-
TGCAGCGGTTTACAGGGGGCGCAGGAGACCCAGTACTTC	CSGLQGAQETQYF	-	TRBJ2-5	TRBV29-1	TRBD1
TGTGCCAGCAGCCTTTCCAGGGAGGAAAAACTGTTTTTT	CASSLSREEKLFF	-	TRBJ1-4	TRBV7-9	-
TGTGCCAGCACGCCAGGGGGAGATACGCAGTATTTT	CASTPGGDTQYF	-	TRBJ2-3	TRBV7-9	TRBD1
TGTGCCAGCAGTCCTGACCCTGGGGACACTGAAGCTTTCTTT	CASSPDPGDTEAFF	few	TRBJ1-1	TRBV6-5	-
TGTGCCAGCAGCTTCCACCGCCTTGGGGTAGCGGGACTACCAGAACCCTACGAGCAGTACTTC	CASSFHRLGVAGLPEPYEQYF	-	TRBJ2-7	TRBV11-1	TRBD2
TGTGCCAGCAGCCAAGTAAAGGCCTACGAGCAGTACTTC	CASSQVKAYEQYF	-	TRBJ2-7	TRBV14	-
TGCGCCAGCAGCTGGGACCGAAGCTCTGGAAACACCATATATTTT	CASSWDRSSGNTIYF	-	TRBJ1-3	TRBV5-1	-
TGTGCCAGCAGCGGAGGGGAAGAAGAGACCCAGTACTTC	CASSGGEEETQYF	-	TRBJ2-5	TRBV5-4	-
TGTGCCAGCAGCCGGGGGGCAGGGGCTGATGAGACCCAGTACTTC	CASSRGAGADETQYF	-	TRBJ2-5	TRBV14	-
TGCAGTGCGGAAACAGGGGCGGGCACAGATACGCAGTATTTT	CSAETGAGTDTQYF	-	TRBJ2-3	TRBV20-1	TRBD1
TGTGCCAGCAGTCAGCCAGCCCGGGGACGGAACACCGGGGAGCTGTTTTTT	CASSQPARGRNTGELFF	-	TRBJ2-2	TRBV28	-
TGTGCCAGCAGTGACCCCTCTAGCGGGAGTTACGAGCAGTACTTC	CASSDPSSGSYEQYF	-	TRBJ2-7	TRBV27	TRBD2
TGCAGCGATTCTAAGGAGCAGTTCTTC	CSDSKEQFF	-	TRBJ2-1	TRBV29-1	-
TGTGCCAGCGGGGGAGAAGGGAGCACAGATACGCAGTATTTT	CASGGEGSTDTQYF	-	TRBJ2-3	TRBV3-1	-
TGTGCCAGCAGAAAAAGACGTAAGCGGGGGGCCTACGAGCAGTACTTC	CASRKRRKRGAYEQYF	-	TRBJ2-7	TRBV21-1	-
TGTGCCAGCTCACCCTCAAAACCAGACGGCTCCTACGAGCAGTACTTC	CASSPSKPDGSYEQYF	-	TRBJ2-7	TRBV18	-
TGTGCCAGCAGCCCCGGACTAGCGGGAGTGGGATCCTACAATGAGCAGTTCTTC	CASSPGLAGVGSYNEQFF	-	TRBJ2-1	TRBV27	TRBD2
TGTGCCAGCAGCTTGGAACAGAACTATGGCTACACCTTC	CASSLEQNYGYTF	few	TRBJ1-2	TRBV5-6	-
TGTGCCAGCAGTTACGGGACTCTTTTCCCCGGCGGCTACACCTTC	CASSYGTLFPGGYTF	-	TRBJ1-2	TRBV6-5	-
TGTGCTTCCGACGGGGGGCACCCAGAGACCCAGTACTTC	CASDGGHPETQYF	-	TRBJ2-5	TRBV12-5	-